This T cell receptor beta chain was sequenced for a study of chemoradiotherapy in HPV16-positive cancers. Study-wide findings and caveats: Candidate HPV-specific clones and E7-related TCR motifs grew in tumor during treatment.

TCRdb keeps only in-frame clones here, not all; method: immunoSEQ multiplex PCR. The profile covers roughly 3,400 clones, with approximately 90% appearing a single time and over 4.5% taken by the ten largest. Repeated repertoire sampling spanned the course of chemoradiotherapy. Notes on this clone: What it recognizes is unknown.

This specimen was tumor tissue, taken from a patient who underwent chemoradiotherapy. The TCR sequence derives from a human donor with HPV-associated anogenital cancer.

CDR3 sequence (DNA): TGCGCCAGCACTCCCCCGCGGAGGGACGAACCCTACGAGCAGTACTTC. It is translated as CASTPPRRDEPYEQYF. V gene TRBV10-1 combines with J gene TRBJ2-7, with TRBD2 as a possible D gene (6 bases). The germline V gene has CDR1 WNHNN and CDR2 SYGVQD (reference sequence). CDR3 length: 16 residues. V dropped 7 bases and J dropped 2 bases, with 21 bases sitting between them.